The source of this T cell receptor (beta chain) is a study of patients and donors after allogeneic stem cell transplantation. CDR1 is GTSNPN, CDR2 SVGIG, per germline (reference sequence). The trim removed 0 bases at V and 11 bases at J, leaving 2 bases unmatched. The CDR3 consists of 12 residues. TCRdb called the RT-PCR reads again in MiXCR, with one record for every CDR3 protein. Of fewer than 200,000 distinct CDR3 sequences listed, over 25% are singletons. The chain carries TRBV30 and TRBJ2-3; 10 nucleotides agree with TRBD2. The sequence came from a human donor who was either an allogeneic HSCT recipient or a stem cell or donor lymphocyte infusion donor (not recorded which). It is not recorded whose cells these are; they may come from a transplant donor. Specimen: blood, either unsorted or a sorted T cell fraction (not recorded which). Written as DNA, the CDR3 is TGTGCCTGGAGTGTACTAGCGGGAATGCAGTATTTT. Protein sequence: CAWSVLAGMQYF.